In this sample, the clone carrying this T cell receptor (beta chain) turned up once. These data originate in a study of blood T cell repertoires in COVID-19. In the authors' workflow: Quantification of nucleated cells was approximated via reference gene primer amplification. Some clones are missing from TCRdb's copy, which holds only in-frame ones; the method was immunoSEQ multiplex PCR. D and trimming were read from the DNA, whereas the V and J calls and clone size are those reported in that table. The table records around 160,000 clones, roughly 90% of them present only once. Germline trimming cut 2 bases from V and 1 base from J; bases unmatched to any gene: 1. Germline values: CDR1 MGHRA, CDR2 YSYEKL. This CDR3 comprises 15 residues.

The receptor's source is a human donor in a cohort sampled during active COVID-19. The sequenced sample consisted of peripheral blood. The chain uses TRBV4-1 and TRBJ1-1; TRBD1 matches at 10 bases. The CDR3 protein is CASSQWDRGNTEAFF. CDR3 DNA: TGCGCCAGCAGCCAATGGGACAGGGGGAACACTGAAGCTTTCTTT.